The 20 T cell receptor beta chains below all came from one sample that was sequenced in a study of vaccination and CD4 T cells after COVID-19. Treatment described: approximately nine-day PBMC culture with coronavirus spike peptide pools or control peptides (ViraFEST assay). An Oncomine TCR Beta short-read assay was used to sequence the DNA from cultured CD4+ T cells. TCRdb re-analysed the PCR reads in MiXCR, keeping a single row per CDR3 protein. Counted here are some 15,000 distinct CDR3 sequences, 25% to 30% occurring once; the ten biggest clones make up roughly 21%. These TCRs are of unknown antigen specificity. Material for sequencing was cultured CD4+ T cells from blood. The receptors stem from a human donor with COVID-19.

The gene calls are TRBV5-1 and TRBJ2-7; D ambiguous. CDR1 and CDR2 from the germline V gene are SGHRS and YFSETQ. V lost 0 bases, J lost 6 bases, and 16 bases lay in between. This CDR3 contains 15 residues. The DNA for the CDR3 is TGCGCCAGCAGCTTGGCTTCACGAGGTGGTAGCGAGCAGTACTTC. Residues: CASSLASRGGSEQYF.

This clonotype was counted only a few times. The chain combines TRBV28 with TRBJ1-2, with D hard to call. CDR3 length equals 11 residues. Germline loops: CDR1 MDHEN, CDR2 SYDVKM. V was trimmed by 10 bases and J by 6 bases, leaving 12 bases between them. The CDR3 region has the DNA TGTGCCACCGCTCGGGGTAATGGCTACACCTTC. Protein sequence: CATARGNGYTF.

The sample holds a few counts of this clonotype. The chain employs TRBV28 and TRBJ1-5; D is possibly TRBD1 (6 bases). The CDR3 loop spans 16 amino acids. Between the trimmed V and J ends, which lost 6 bases and 3 bases, there was a span of 18 bases. Germline loops: CDR1 MDHEN, CDR2 SYDVKM. CDR3 coding DNA: TGTGCCAGCAGCAGCCCCGGGGCAGGGGCCAATCAGCCCCAGCATTTT. Translation: CASSSPGAGANQPQHF.

This chain joins TRBV9 and TRBJ1-4; 7 bases fit TRBD1. This CDR3 is built from 15 residues. The V gene's germline CDR1 is SGDLS and CDR2 YYNGEE. Trimming at V came to 4 bases and at J to 3 bases, leaving 6 bases not matched to a gene. CDR3 sequence (DNA): TGTGCCAGCAGCAGACGGGACAGCCCTAATGAAAAACTGTTTTTT. The encoded protein is CASSRRDSPNEKLFF. The full variable domain, its missing parts supplied by reference TRBV9 and TRBJ1-4, is DSGVTQTPKHLITATGQRVTLRCSPRSGDLSVYWYQQSLDQGLQFLIQYYNGEERAKGNILERFSAQQFPDLHSELNLSSLELGDSALYFCASSRRDSPNEKLFFGSGTQLSVL.

This chain uses TRBV6-2 or TRBV6-3 with TRBJ2-1; TRBD2 aligns across 7 bases. The closer fit of TRBJ2-7 to the DNA end suggests the J call may be wrong. The CDR3 totals 14 residues. The germline V gene encodes CDR1 MNHEY and CDR2 SVGEGT. The CDR3 here is CASKPDGGTYEQYF. CDR3 bases: TGTGCCAGCAAACCTGACGGGGGGACCTACGAGCAGTACTTC.

The chain is built from TRBV27 and TRBJ2-1, with 14 nucleotides matching TRBD2. The germline gives CDR1 MNHEY, CDR2 SMNVEV (reference sequence). V gave up 4 bases and J gave up 7 bases; unmatched junction bases: 3. The CDR3 has 15 amino acids. In DNA, the CDR3 is TGTGCCAGCAGTTGGACTAGCGGGGGGCAGAATGAGCAGTTCTTC. This gives the protein CASSWTSGGQNEQFF.

This clonotype showed up just a few times. This chain joins TRBV20-1 and TRBJ1-5, with 7 nucleotides matching TRBD1. The CDR3 contains 21 residues. In germline, CDR1 is DFQATT, CDR2 SNEGSKA (reference sequence). The trim removed 0 bases at V and 1 base at J, leaving 21 bases unmatched. CDR3 bases: TGCAGTGCTAGAGATCCGAGTTCGACAGGGAATGGAGTTTTGAGCAATCAGCCCCAGCATTTT. Protein product: CSARDPSSTGNGVLSNQPQHF.

Details on this clonotype: A junction boundary mismatches the germline segment, possibly from a read error. The chain joins TRBV15 to TRBJ1-1, with D perhaps matching TRBD1 (6 bases). The CDR3 totals 14 residues. Germline loops: CDR1 LNHNV, CDR2 YYDKDF (reference sequence). CDR3 protein: CATSSRGPNTEAFF. CDR3 DNA: TGTGCCACCAGCAGCAGGGGCCCGAACACTGAAGCTTTTTTT.

The chain recombines TRBV25-1 with TRBJ2-1; 9 bases agree with TRBD2. Germline assignment: CDR1 MGHDK and CDR2 SYGVNS. This CDR3 is 12 amino acids long. V trimming: 11 bases; J trimming: 8 bases; junction bases outside the gene matches: 7. CDR3 residues: CASASGVYEQFF. CDR3 sequence (DNA): TGTGCCTCGGCTAGCGGGGTGTATGAGCAGTTCTTC.

The V gene is TRBV6-2 or TRBV6-3, the J gene TRBJ2-7; TRBD1 is a possible D gene (6 bases). Between the trimmed V and J ends, which lost 2 bases and 6 bases, there was a span of 23 bases. The CDR3 length is 17 residues. The germline CDR1 and CDR2 sequences are MNHEY and SVGEGT. DNA of the CDR3: TGTGCCAGCAGTTACCCGAGGGGACAAGGCTATACCACCGAGCAGTACTTC. Protein sequence: CASSYPRGQGYTTEQYF.

This clonotype has more than one count but fewer than ten. The J gene is TRBJ2-3, the V gene TRBV7-6; D not certain. This CDR3 is built from 14 residues. V was shortened by 1 base and J by 10 bases, with 15 bases between the two germline ends. Germline V CDR1 and CDR2: SGHVS, FNYEAQ. CDR3 bases: TGTGCCAGCAGCTTAGACTTGGGCCTACCTTCGCAGTATTTT. Its protein is CASSLDLGLPSQYF.

This chain links TRBV24-1 with TRBJ1-4, with D tentatively TRBD1 (5 bases). V lost 12 bases to trimming and J lost 3 bases, with 19 bases between them. This CDR3 spans 15 amino acids. Germline CDR1 KGHDR, CDR2 SFDVKD. CDR3 region: CASSGSSGPNEKLFF. In nucleotides, the CDR3 is TGTGCCTCGAGTGGCTCCTCAGGGCCTAATGAAAAACTGTTTTTT.

In its sample, this clonotype was seen a few times. J is TRBJ1-6 and V is TRBV20-1; TRBD1 matches at 8 bases. CDR1 and CDR2 from the germline V gene are DFQATT and SNEGSKA (reference sequence). The CDR3 extends over 14 amino acids. V shed 4 bases, J shed 10 bases, and the junction held 9 bases outside the gene matches. This CDR3 is CSAKKGTGTSPLHF. The CDR3 DNA reads TGCAGTGCTAAGAAAGGGACAGGAACGTCACCCCTCCACTTT.

This clonotype occurred a few times. The rearrangement joins TRBV19 to TRBJ2-5; 9 nucleotides match TRBD2. Germline lookup yields CDR1 LNHDA and CDR2 SQIVND (reference sequence). The CDR3 runs 17 residues. Trimming at V came to 1 base and at J to 5 bases, leaving 11 bases not matched to a gene. The CDR3 spells CASSIVGSGGTGETQYF. The CDR3 DNA reads TGTGCCAGTAGTATAGTTGGTAGCGGGGGAACAGGGGAGACCCAGTACTTC.

The genes are TRBV30 and TRBJ1-2; D unclear. This CDR3 is built from 11 residues. The V gene lost 4 bases and the J gene lost 5 bases, with 8 bases spanning the gap. Germline V gene data show CDR1 as GTSNPN and CDR2 as SVGIG (reference sequence). CDR3 residues: CAWTPLYGYTF. CDR3 DNA sequence: TGTGCCTGGACCCCTCTATATGGCTACACCTTC.

The rearrangement links TRBV6-5 to TRBJ1-2; tentatively, D is TRBD1 (6 bases). The CDR3 is 15 amino acids. The V and J ends lost 0 bases and 4 bases respectively, with 12 bases between them. CDR1 MNHEY and CDR2 SVGAGI come from the germline V gene. The CDR3 protein is CASSYSTMDSYGYTF. In DNA, the CDR3 is TGTGCCAGCAGTTACTCGACAATGGACAGCTATGGCTACACCTTC.

The V gene is TRBV6-1, the J gene TRBJ1-6, with a possible D match to TRBD1 (5 bases). This CDR3 has 13 amino acids. V was shortened by 8 bases and J by 11 bases, with 16 bases between the two germline ends. Germline V gives CDR1 MNHNS, CDR2 SASEGT. The CDR3 nucleotides are TGTGCCAGCGAGGGTCAGGGCAATCCACCCCTCCACTTT. Amino acid sequence: CASEGQGNPPLHF.

This sequence joins TRBV20-1 and TRBJ1-1; TRBD1 matches 7 bases. With 4 bases clipped from V and 3 bases from J, the junction kept 11 bases outside the gene matches. This CDR3 region has 15 residues. Germline V gene data show CDR1 as DFQATT and CDR2 as SNEGSKA (reference sequence). Here the CDR3 DNA reads TGCAGTGCTACCGTCGGGGGACAGTTGTACACTGAAGCTTTCTTT. Its translation: CSATVGGQLYTEAFF.

This chain joins TRBV9 and TRBJ1-1, with D uncertain. Trimming removed 0 bases from V and 3 bases from J, with 12 bases in between. The CDR3 runs to 15 residues. The germline CDR1 and CDR2 sequences are SGDLS and YYNGEE. Written as DNA, the CDR3 is TGTGCCAGCAGCGTAGGGACCCGGATGGACACTGAAGCTTTCTTT. Amino acid sequence: CASSVGTRMDTEAFF. Together with reference TRBV9 and TRBJ1-1, the CDR3 gives the full variable domain: DSGVTQTPKHLITATGQRVTLRCSPRSGDLSVYWYQQSLDQGLQFLIQYYNGEERAKGNILERFSAQQFPDLHSELNLSSLELGDSALYFCASSVGTRMDTEAFFGQGTRLTVV.

This clonotype qualifies as medium-sized (0.01 to 0.1%). The DNA of the CDR3 is TGTGCCAGCAGCCATGGCGGGGTCGGCAATCAGCCCCAGCATTTT. Protein product: CASSHGGVGNQPQHF. This sequence joins TRBV7-9 and TRBJ1-5; no definite D call. The ends were cut back, 5 bases at V and 2 bases at J, with 13 bases in the middle. Germline lookup yields CDR1 SEHNR and CDR2 FQNEAQ (reference sequence). The CDR3 consists of 15 residues.